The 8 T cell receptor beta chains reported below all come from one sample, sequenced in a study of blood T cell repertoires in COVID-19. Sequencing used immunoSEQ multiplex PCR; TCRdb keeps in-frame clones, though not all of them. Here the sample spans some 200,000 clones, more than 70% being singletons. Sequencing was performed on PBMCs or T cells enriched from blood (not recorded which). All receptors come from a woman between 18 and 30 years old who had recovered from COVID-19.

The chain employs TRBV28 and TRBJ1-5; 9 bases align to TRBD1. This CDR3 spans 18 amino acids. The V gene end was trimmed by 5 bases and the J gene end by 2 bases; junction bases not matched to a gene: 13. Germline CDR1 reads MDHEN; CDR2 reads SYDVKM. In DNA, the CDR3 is TGTGCCAGCAGTCCCAACAGGGGGCGCTCAGGTGGCAATCAGCCCCAGCATTTT. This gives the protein CASSPNRGRSGGNQPQHF. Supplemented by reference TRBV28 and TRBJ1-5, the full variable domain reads DVKVTQSSRYLVKRTGEKVFLECVQDMDHENMFWYRQDPGLGLRLIYFSYDVKMKEKGDIPEGYSVSREKKERFSLILESASTNQTSMYLCASSPNRGRSGGNQPQHFGDGTRLSIL.

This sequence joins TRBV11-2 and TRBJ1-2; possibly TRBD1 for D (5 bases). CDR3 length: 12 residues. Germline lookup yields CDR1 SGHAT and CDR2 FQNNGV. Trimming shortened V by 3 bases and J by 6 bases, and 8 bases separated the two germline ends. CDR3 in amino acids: CASSLEGDGYTF. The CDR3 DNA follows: TGTGCCAGCAGCTTGGAAGGGGATGGCTACACCTTC.

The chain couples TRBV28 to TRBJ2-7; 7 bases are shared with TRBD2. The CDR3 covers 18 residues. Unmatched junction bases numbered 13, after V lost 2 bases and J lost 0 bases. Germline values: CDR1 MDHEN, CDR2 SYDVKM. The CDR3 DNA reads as TGTGCCAGCAGTTTACCTCTAATCATCGGGGGGATCTCCTACGAGCAGTACTTC. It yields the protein CASSLPLIIGGISYEQYF. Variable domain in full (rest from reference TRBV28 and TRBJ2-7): DVKVTQSSRYLVKRTGEKVFLECVQDMDHENMFWYRQDPGLGLRLIYFSYDVKMKEKGDIPEGYSVSREKKERFSLILESASTNQTSMYLCASSLPLIIGGISYEQYFGPGTRLTVT.

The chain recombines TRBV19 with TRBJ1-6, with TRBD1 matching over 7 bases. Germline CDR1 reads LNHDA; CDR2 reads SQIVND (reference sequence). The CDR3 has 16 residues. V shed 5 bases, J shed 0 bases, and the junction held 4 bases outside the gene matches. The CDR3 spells CASSLQGVSYNSPLHF. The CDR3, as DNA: TGTGCCAGTAGTCTCCAGGGGGTCTCCTATAATTCACCCCTCCACTTT.

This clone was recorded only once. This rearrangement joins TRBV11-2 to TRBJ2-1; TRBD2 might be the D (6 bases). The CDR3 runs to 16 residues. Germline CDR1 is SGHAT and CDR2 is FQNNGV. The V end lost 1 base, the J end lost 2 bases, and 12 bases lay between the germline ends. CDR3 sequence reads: CASSLGAREAYNEQFF. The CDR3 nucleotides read TGTGCCAGCAGCTTAGGGGCCAGGGAGGCCTACAATGAGCAGTTCTTC. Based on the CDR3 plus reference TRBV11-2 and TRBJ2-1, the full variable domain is EAGVAQSPRYKIIEKRQSVAFWCNPISGHATLYWYQQILGQGPKLLIQFQNNGVVDDSQLPKDRFSAERLKGVDSTLKIQPAKLEDSAVYLCASSLGAREAYNEQFFGPGTRLTVL.

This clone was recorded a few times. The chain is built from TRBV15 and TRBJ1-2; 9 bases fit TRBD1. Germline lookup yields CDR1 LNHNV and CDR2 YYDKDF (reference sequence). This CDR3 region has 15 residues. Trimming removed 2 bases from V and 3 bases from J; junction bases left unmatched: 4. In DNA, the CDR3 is TGTGCCACCAGCAGAATGACAGGGGGGGACTATGGCTACACCTTC. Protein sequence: CATSRMTGGDYGYTF.

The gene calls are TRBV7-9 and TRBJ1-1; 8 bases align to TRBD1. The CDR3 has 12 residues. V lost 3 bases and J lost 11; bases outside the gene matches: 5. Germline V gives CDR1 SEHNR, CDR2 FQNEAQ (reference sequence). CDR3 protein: CASSLDRVYAFF. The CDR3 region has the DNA TGTGCCAGCAGCTTGGACAGGGTTTACGCTTTCTTT.

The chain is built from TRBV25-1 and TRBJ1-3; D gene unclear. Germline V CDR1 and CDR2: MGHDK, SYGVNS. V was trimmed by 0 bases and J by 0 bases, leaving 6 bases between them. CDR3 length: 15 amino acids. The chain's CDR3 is CASSEYPGSGNTIYF. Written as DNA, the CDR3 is TGTGCCAGCAGTGAATACCCAGGCTCTGGAAACACCATATATTTT.